One sample yielded the 4 T cell receptor beta chains listed below, sequenced in a study of T cell responses to AZD1222 COVID-19 vaccine. The repertoire was sequenced with immunoSEQ multiplex PCR; TCRdb's copy has only in-frame clones and lacks some. The top ten clones hold 20% of a sample with 77,000 or so clones, around 88% of them seen once. The sequencing used peripheral blood, collected on day 0 of AZD1222 vaccination. These receptors all stem from an adult in good health.

This clone was seen only a few times. The V and J genes are TRBV3-1 (or the pseudogene TRBV3-2) and TRBJ2-2; 7 nucleotides line up with TRBD1. CDR3 size: 15 residues. The ends lost 5 bases at V and 3 bases at J; junction bases unmatched: 6. Germline V gene data show CDR1 as LGHDT and CDR2 as YNNKEL (reference sequence). As DNA, the CDR3 is TGTGCCAGCAGCAATCGGGACAGCTACACCGGGGAGCTGTTTTTT. Translated: CASSNRDSYTGELFF.

The chain couples TRBV6-5 to TRBJ1-5, with a weak D call TRBD1 (5 bases). With 0 bases removed from V and 8 bases from J, the gap between germline ends came to 14 bases. CDR1 MNHEY and CDR2 SVGAGI come from the germline V gene. The CDR3 sequence is 15 residues long. CDR3 in DNA: TGTGCCAGCAGTTACTCATCAGGGTTTGGGGAGCCCCAGCATTTT. Translated: CASSYSSGFGEPQHF.

This clone was seen repeatedly, ten times or more. The chain uses TRBV6-4 and TRBJ2-2; no definite D call. The CDR3 has 14 residues. V was trimmed by 7 bases and J by 6 bases, leaving 15 bases between them. Germline values: CDR1 MRHNA, CDR2 SNTAGT. The CDR3 sequence: CASTKDPLAGELFF. The DNA of the CDR3 is TGTGCCAGCACCAAGGACCCGTTGGCCGGGGAGCTGTTTTTT.

The genes are TRBV7-2 and TRBJ1-5, with TRBD1 identical over 9 bases. Germline CDR1 SGHTA, CDR2 FQGNSA. V lost 3 bases and J lost 6; bases outside the gene matches: 6. The CDR3 totals 15 residues. CDR3 loop: CASSFKQGAGQPQHF. The DNA of the CDR3 is TGTGCCAGCAGCTTCAAACAGGGGGCTGGTCAGCCCCAGCATTTT. Full variable domain (remainder filled in from reference TRBV7-2 and TRBJ1-5): GAGVSQSPSNKVTEKGKDVELRCDPISGHTALYWYRQSLGQGLEFLIYFQGNSAPDKSGLPSDRFSAERTGGSVSTLTIQRTQQEDSAVYLCASSFKQGAGQPQHFGDGTRLSIL.